The text below deals with one TCR beta chain. The data were taken from a study of blood T cell repertoires in COVID-19. Study background: Nucleic acid was either cDNA or gDNA, and it came from T cells, B-cell-depleted T cells, or PBMCs.

The table came from immunoSEQ multiplex PCR; TCRdb's copy has only in-frame clones and leaves some out. The data hold about 180,000 clones, with 85% to 90% observed a single time. V lost 2 bases to trimming and J lost 1 base, with 6 bases between them. Germline V gene lookup returns CDR1 MNHEY and CDR2 SVGAGI. The CDR3 length is 13 residues. This rearrangement joins TRBV6-5 to TRBJ2-7; a weak D match, TRBD2 (6 bases). The receptor comes from a man aged 50-59 years with active or convalescent COVID-19. The sample taken for sequencing was peripheral blood. The CDR3 is CASSYRGSYEQYF. DNA for the CDR3: TGTGCCAGCAGTTACCGGGGGTCCTACGAGCAGTACTTC.